Sequencing of this T cell receptor (beta chain) was carried out in a study of blood T cell repertoires in COVID-19. In the study overall: The cDNA or gDNA used as material had been derived from T cells, B-cell-depleted T cells, or PBMCs.

Trimming left V 9 bases short and J 7 bases short, with 16 bases between. CDR3 size: 13 residues. In the original workflow: Reference gene primer amplification yielded estimated nucleated cell counts. Profiling relied on immunoSEQ multiplex PCR, and the TCRdb table lists in-frame clones only, not all of them. From that table come the V and J calls and clone size; the DNA was used to work out D and trimming. The sample has 60,000 to 70,000 clones; roughly 90% are singletons. The rearrangement links TRBV12-3 or TRBV12-4 to TRBJ1-5; D may be TRBD1 (6 bases). This TCR came from a woman in her sixties or seventies with acute or convalescent COVID-19. The specimen sequenced was peripheral blood. The CDR3 is CASRDTVSQPQHF. The CDR3 nucleotides read TGTGCCAGTAGGGACACCGTTAGCCAGCCCCAGCATTTT.